This TCR beta chain was obtained from a study of identifying expanded T cells in peripheral blood. Trimming pared 7 bases from V and 1 base from J, leaving 21 bases between. CDR3 length: 18 amino acids. CDR1 SGHRS and CDR2 YFSETQ come from the germline V gene. This clone appeared once. Only in-frame clones appear in the TCRdb table, and some are missing; sequencing was by immunoSEQ multiplex PCR. The sample contains about 86,000 clones, more than 75% of which appear only once. The receptor was isolated from a person aged 18-70 years in good health. The sample was blood. The V call is TRBV5-1, the J call TRBJ2-6; possible D gene TRBD2, 7 bases. The CDR3 is CASDQIPGRGSGANVLTF. Here the CDR3 DNA reads TGCGCCAGCGACCAGATACCGGGGAGGGGGTCTGGGGCCAACGTCCTGACTTTC.